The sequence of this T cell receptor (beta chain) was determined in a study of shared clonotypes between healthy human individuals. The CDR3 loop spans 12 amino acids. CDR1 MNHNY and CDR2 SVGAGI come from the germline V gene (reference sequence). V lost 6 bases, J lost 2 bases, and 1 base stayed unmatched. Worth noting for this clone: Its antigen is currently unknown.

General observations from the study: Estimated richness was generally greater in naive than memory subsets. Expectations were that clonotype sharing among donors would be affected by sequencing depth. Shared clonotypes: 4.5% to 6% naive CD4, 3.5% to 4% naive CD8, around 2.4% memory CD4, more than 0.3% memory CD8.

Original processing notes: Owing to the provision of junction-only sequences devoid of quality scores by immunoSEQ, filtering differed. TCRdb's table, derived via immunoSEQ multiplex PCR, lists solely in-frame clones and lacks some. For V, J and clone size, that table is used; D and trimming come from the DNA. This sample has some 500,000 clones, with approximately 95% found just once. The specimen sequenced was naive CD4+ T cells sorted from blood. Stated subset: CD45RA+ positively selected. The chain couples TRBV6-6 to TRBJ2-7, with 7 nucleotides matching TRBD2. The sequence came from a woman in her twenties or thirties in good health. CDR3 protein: CASRAGPYEQYF. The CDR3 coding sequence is TGTGCCAGCAGAGCGGGGCCCTACGAGCAGTACTTC.